This T cell receptor beta chain was retrieved from a study of CD4 T cells in relation to SARS-CoV-2 and coronaviruses. V lost 2 bases and J lost 2; bases outside the gene matches: 5. The CDR3 covers 15 residues. Germline CDR1 is MDHEN and CDR2 is SYDVKM. Some clones are missing from TCRdb's copy, which holds only in-frame ones; the method was immunoSEQ multiplex PCR. The sample records around 25,000 clones, approximately 78% being singletons. The unexposed donors gave CD4+ T cells in about 2011-2018, prior to COVID-19. CD4+ T cells were isolated from the cells after more than 8 days of culture. With respect to this clone: Its specificity is unknown.

The chain joins TRBV28 to TRBJ2-5, with 7 nucleotides matching TRBD2. The clonotype comes from a human donor in good health. The source material was CD4+ T cells from PBMCs, cultured in vitro. The CDR3 is CASSLLRTSQETQYF. Here the CDR3 DNA reads TGTGCCAGCAGTTTACTTAGGACTAGTCAAGAGACCCAGTACTTC.